This TCR beta chain was obtained from a study of preoperative IRX-2 immunotherapy in early breast cancer (dated by TCRdb to about 2019). This specimen's treatment or condition label, interpreted: preoperative locoregional IRX-2 cytokine immunotherapy. The samples were obtained from a phase Ib study that tested preoperative, locoregional IRX-2 cytokine immunotherapy meant to prime immune responses. Patients with early-stage breast cancer who were given IRX-2 before surgery served as donors. The library relied on the immunoSEQ multiplex PCR assay. Not all clones reach the TCRdb copy of this immuneACCESS table, which keeps in-frame sequences only. Checked studies attribute under half of the gap to unresolved V genes and leave the rest unexplained. Within this sample are some 59,000 clones, with 94% of them counted one time only. The ten largest clones take up roughly 1.5% of the sample. About this clone: Its target antigen remains unknown. Base qualities are not recorded, but no much larger clone differs from it by a single base.

This receptor was obtained from a human donor with breast cancer. This material was obtained from a patient treated with IRX-2 immunotherapy.

DNA sequence: TGTGCCAGCAGCCGAAGACTATTAAGCTCCTACGAGCAGTACTTC. It translates as CASSRRLLSSYEQYF. The receptor chain draws on TRBV14 and TRBJ2-7; TRBD2 is a possible D gene, resting on 5 matching bases. V gives up 4 bases and J gives up 0 bases, and the segment between their germline ends measures 13 bases. In the germline V gene, CDR1 corresponds to SGHDN and CDR2 to FVKESK. The cysteine opens and the phenylalanine closes a CDR3 of 15 amino acids. The sequence is cut down to CDR3 DNA, 45 bases in frame from base 1.